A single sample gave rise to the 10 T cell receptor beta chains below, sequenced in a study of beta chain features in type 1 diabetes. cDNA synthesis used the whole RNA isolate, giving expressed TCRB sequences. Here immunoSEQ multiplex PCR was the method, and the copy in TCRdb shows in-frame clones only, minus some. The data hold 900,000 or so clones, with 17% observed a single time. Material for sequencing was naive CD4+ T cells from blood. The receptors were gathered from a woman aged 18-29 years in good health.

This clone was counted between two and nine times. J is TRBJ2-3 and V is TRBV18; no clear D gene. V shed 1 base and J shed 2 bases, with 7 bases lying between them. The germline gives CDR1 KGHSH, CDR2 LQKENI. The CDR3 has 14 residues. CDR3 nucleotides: TGTGCCAGCTCACCACTTACAGACACAGATACGCAGTATTTT. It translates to CASSPLTDTDTQYF.

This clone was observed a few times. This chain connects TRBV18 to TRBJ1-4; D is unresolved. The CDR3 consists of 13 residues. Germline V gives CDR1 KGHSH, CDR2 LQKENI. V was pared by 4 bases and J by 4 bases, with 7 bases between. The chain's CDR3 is CASSREYNEKLFF. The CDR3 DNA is TGTGCCAGCTCACGGGAATATAATGAAAAACTGTTTTTT.

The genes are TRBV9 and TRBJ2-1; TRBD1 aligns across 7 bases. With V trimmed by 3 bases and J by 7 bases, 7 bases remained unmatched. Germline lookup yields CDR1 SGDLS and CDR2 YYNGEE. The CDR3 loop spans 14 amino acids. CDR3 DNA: TGTGCCAGCAGCGAAAGGGACAGTCCGAATGAGCAGTTCTTC. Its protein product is CASSERDSPNEQFF.

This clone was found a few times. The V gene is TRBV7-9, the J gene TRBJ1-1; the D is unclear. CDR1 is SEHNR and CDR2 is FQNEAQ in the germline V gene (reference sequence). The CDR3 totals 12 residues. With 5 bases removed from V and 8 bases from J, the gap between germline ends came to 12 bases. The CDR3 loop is CASSPLLGEAFF. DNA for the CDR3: TGTGCCAGCAGCCCCCTTCTAGGGGAAGCTTTCTTT.

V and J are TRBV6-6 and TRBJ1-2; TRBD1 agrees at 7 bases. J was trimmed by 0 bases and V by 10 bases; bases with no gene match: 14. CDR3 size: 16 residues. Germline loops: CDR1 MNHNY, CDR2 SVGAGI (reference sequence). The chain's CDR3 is CATGPGGQAPNYGYTF. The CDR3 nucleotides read TGTGCCACCGGTCCCGGTGGACAGGCACCTAACTATGGCTACACCTTC.

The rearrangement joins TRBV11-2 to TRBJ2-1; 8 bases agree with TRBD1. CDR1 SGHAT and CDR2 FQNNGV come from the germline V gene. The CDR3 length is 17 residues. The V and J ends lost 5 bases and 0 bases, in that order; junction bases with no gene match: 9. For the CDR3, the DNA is TGTGCCAGCAGCCTAAATCCAACAGGGGGCTCCTACAATGAGCAGTTCTTC. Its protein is CASSLNPTGGSYNEQFF.

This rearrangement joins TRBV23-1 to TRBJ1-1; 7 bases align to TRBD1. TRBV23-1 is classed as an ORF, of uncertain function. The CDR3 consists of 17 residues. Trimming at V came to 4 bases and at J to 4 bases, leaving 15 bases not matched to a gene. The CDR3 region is CASSLSPYRGQGTEAFF. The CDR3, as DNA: TGCGCCAGCAGTCTTAGCCCCTACAGGGGCCAAGGCACTGAAGCTTTCTTT.

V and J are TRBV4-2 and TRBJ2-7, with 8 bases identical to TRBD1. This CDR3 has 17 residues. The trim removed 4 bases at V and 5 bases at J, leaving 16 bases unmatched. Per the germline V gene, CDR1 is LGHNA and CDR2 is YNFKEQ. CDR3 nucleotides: TGTGCCAGCAGCCCTACTTACCGGACAGGGAGGTTCGACGAGCAGTACTTC. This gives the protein CASSPTYRTGRFDEQYF.

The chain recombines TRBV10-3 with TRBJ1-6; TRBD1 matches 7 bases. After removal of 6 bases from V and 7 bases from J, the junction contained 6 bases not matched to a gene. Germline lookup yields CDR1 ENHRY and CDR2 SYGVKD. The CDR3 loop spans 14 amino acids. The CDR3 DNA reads TGTGCCATCAGACCAGACAGGGAAAATTCACCCCTCCACTTT. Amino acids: CAIRPDRENSPLHF.

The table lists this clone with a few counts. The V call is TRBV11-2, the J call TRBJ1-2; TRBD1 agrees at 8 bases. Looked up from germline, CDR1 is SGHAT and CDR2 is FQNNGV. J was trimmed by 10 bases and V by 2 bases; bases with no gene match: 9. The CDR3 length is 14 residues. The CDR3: CASSLRTGNSDYTF. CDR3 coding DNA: TGTGCCAGCAGCTTAAGGACAGGGAATTCGGACTACACCTTC.